This is a list of T cell receptor beta chains from one sample in a study of cytomegalovirus exposure and HLA in healthy donors. Some clones are missing from TCRdb's copy, which holds only in-frame ones; the method was immunoSEQ multiplex PCR. The sample has 200,000 or so clones; 60% to 85% are singletons. Sequenced: PBMCs. The source of these receptors is a man aged 40-50 years in good health and CMV-seronegative. The CDR3 runs from the conserved cysteine through the conserved F or W. The D gene is left open where the match is weak. Only part of the rows carry a size: once, few, many, or a class if the clone is expanded.

size | D | J | length | V | DNA | CDR3
. | . | TRBJ1-5 | 15 | TRBV19 | TGTGCCAGTAAGGCAGGGTCAGTTTTAAATCAGCCCCAGCATTTT | CASKAGSVLNQPQHF
. | TRBD1 | TRBJ1-2 | 17 | TRBV5-1 | TGCGCCAGCAGCTTGAGAGGACAGGGCGAAAGGGGCTATGGCTACACCTTC | CASSLRGQGERGYGYTF
. | TRBD2 | TRBJ2-1 | 15 | TRBV9 | TGTGCCAGCAGCGCTAGCGGGAGGGGGAAAAATGAGCAGTTCTTC | CASSASGRGKNEQFF
. | TRBD2 | TRBJ2-1 | 16 | TRBV7-3 | TGTGCCAGCAGCCTTAGTAGCGGGAGTATAACGGATGAGCAGTTCTTC | CASSLSSGSITDEQFF
. | . | TRBJ2-1 | 11 | TRBV20-1 | TGCAGTGCTAGGCGGTCGGGTGAGCAGTTCTTC | CSARRSGEQFF
. | . | TRBJ1-2 | 15 | TRBV7-8 | TGTGCCAGCAGCTTAGAGGGGATTTCTAACTATGGCTACACCTTC | CASSLEGISNYGYTF
. | TRBD2 | TRBJ2-1 | 15 | TRBV28 | TGTGCCAGCAGTTTCAAGCGGGAGTTGAACAATGAGCAGTTCTTC | CASSFKRELNNEQFF
. | TRBD2 | TRBJ2-2 | 15 | TRBV7-9 | TGTGCCAGCAGCCTGGTAGCGGGAGCTACCGGGGAGCTGTTTTTT | CASSLVAGATGELFF
. | . | TRBJ1-2 | 13 | TRBV27 | TGTGCCAGCAGTTTAGGCAGGGGCTATGGCTACACCTTC | CASSLGRGYGYTF
. | . | TRBJ2-6 | 17 | TRBV19 | TGTGCCAGTAGTATAGATGACTTGAGCTCTGGGGCCAACGTCCTGACTTTC | CASSIDDLSSGANVLTF
. | TRBD1 | TRBJ1-1 | 16 | TRBV5-6 | TGTGCCAGCAGCTTACGTCCCGGGACAGGGGGCACTGAAGCTTTCTTT | CASSLRPGTGGTEAFF
few | . | TRBJ2-7 | 15 | TRBV27 | TGTGCCAGCAGTTTAAGATTTGGCCGGGTATACGAGCAGTACTTC | CASSLRFGRVYEQYF
few | . | TRBJ2-3 | 12 | TRBV10-3 | TGTGCCACCAGCTTCGAGCGGAGGGAGGAGTATTTT | CATSFERREEYF
. | . | TRBJ2-2 | 14 | TRBV27 | TGTGCCAGCAGTTTTCCCCTAATCACCGGGGAGCTGTTTTTT | CASSFPLITGELFF
few | TRBD2 | TRBJ2-1 | 19 | TRBV7-6 | TGTGCCAGCAGCCGTCTCAGTGGGACTAGCGGGAGGGAGGGCAATGAGCAGTTCTTC | CASSRLSGTSGREGNEQFF
. | TRBD2 | TRBJ2-7 | 14 | TRBV7-2 | TGTGCCAGCAGCTCTAGCGGGGGATCCTACGAGCAGTACTTC | CASSSSGGSYEQYF
few | TRBD1 | TRBJ2-7 | 13 | TRBV2 | TGTGCCAGCAGCCCCAGGGGGCGGAACGAGCAGTACTTC | CASSPRGRNEQYF
. | TRBD1 | TRBJ2-3 | 15 | TRBV28 | TGTGCCAGCAGTAGGAACAGGGGCCTTCAAGATACGCAGTATTTT | CASSRNRGLQDTQYF
. | . | TRBJ2-2 | 14 | TRBV7-3 | TGTGCCAGCAGTCTGACAGGGAACACCGGGGAGCTGTTTTTT | CASSLTGNTGELFF
. | TRBD2 | TRBJ2-1 | 15 | TRBV28 | TGTGCCAGCACCCCGACTAGCGGCTCCTACAATGAGCAGTTCTTC | CASTPTSGSYNEQFF